Listed below are T cell receptor beta chains from one sample, sequenced in a study of blood T cell repertoires in COVID-19. Assay: immunoSEQ multiplex PCR; the TCRdb copy retains only in-frame clones and omits some. The sample contains about 210,000 clones, about 84% of which appear only once. The specimen sequenced was PBMCs or T cells enriched from blood (not recorded which). The receptors stem from a young man with acute COVID-19. Each CDR3 is given with its conserved first and last residue. Fields, in order: clone size, D gene, CDR3 length, V gene, J gene, CDR3 DNA, CDR3 protein. The D gene is left open where the match is weak. Expanded clones get a size class; other rows say once, few or many, or leave the size out.

clone size: many; D gene: -; CDR3 length: 14; V gene: TRBV5-4; J gene: TRBJ1-5; CDR3 DNA: TGTGCCAGCAGCTTGGGAACAGGGTATCAGCCCCAGCATTTT; CDR3 protein: CASSLGTGYQPQHF
clone size: -; D gene: -; CDR3 length: 13; V gene: TRBV27; J gene: TRBJ2-7; CDR3 DNA: TGTGCCAGCAGTTTAACATATACCCACGAGCAGTACTTC; CDR3 protein: CASSLTYTHEQYF
clone size: -; D gene: -; CDR3 length: 12; V gene: TRBV5-1; J gene: TRBJ2-1; CDR3 DNA: TGCGCCAGCAGCTCCAGGGGTCATGAGCAGTTCTTC; CDR3 protein: CASSSRGHEQFF
clone size: -; D gene: TRBD1; CDR3 length: 13; V gene: TRBV7-9; J gene: TRBJ2-7; CDR3 DNA: TGTGCCAGCAGCGAGACAGGGGAGTGGGAGCAGTACTTC; CDR3 protein: CASSETGEWEQYF
clone size: many; D gene: TRBD1; CDR3 length: 15; V gene: TRBV18; J gene: TRBJ2-7; CDR3 DNA: TGTGCCAGCCACCGCACCGGGACAGGGAGCTACGAGCAGTACTTC; CDR3 protein: CASHRTGTGSYEQYF
clone size: -; D gene: -; CDR3 length: 12; V gene: TRBV10-1; J gene: TRBJ1-1; CDR3 DNA: TGCGCCAACCCAAACAGATTCCCTGAAGCTTTCTTT; CDR3 protein: CANPNRFPEAFF
clone size: -; D gene: -; CDR3 length: 12; V gene: TRBV12-3/TRBV12-4; J gene: TRBJ1-2; CDR3 DNA: TGTGCCAGCAGTTTGTGGGGAGAAGGCTACACCTTC; CDR3 protein: CASSLWGEGYTF
clone size: -; D gene: -; CDR3 length: 13; V gene: TRBV18; J gene: TRBJ2-5; CDR3 DNA: TGTGCCAGCTCACCACGTGAGGAAGAGACCCAGTACTTC; CDR3 protein: CASSPREEETQYF
clone size: -; D gene: TRBD1; CDR3 length: 15; V gene: TRBV28; J gene: TRBJ1-5; CDR3 DNA: TGTGCCAGCAGGCCTCTCGGGACAGCCAATCAGCCCCAGCATTTT; CDR3 protein: CASRPLGTANQPQHF
clone size: few; D gene: -; CDR3 length: 17; V gene: TRBV11-2; J gene: TRBJ2-5; CDR3 DNA: TGTGCCAGCAGCTTTTCGCAGTTCCAGGGGAGGGGAGAGACCCAGTACTTC; CDR3 protein: CASSFSQFQGRGETQYF
clone size: -; D gene: -; CDR3 length: 14; V gene: TRBV7-9; J gene: TRBJ1-4; CDR3 DNA: TGTGCCAGCAGCTTCAGGGTACAGAATGAAAAACTGTTTTTT; CDR3 protein: CASSFRVQNEKLFF
clone size: -; D gene: TRBD2; CDR3 length: 17; V gene: TRBV7-9; J gene: TRBJ2-3; CDR3 DNA: TGTGCCAGCAACCCTAAACGGGGACTAGCCGGGGCAGATACGCAGTATTTT; CDR3 protein: CASNPKRGLAGADTQYF
clone size: -; D gene: TRBD1; CDR3 length: 12; V gene: TRBV28; J gene: TRBJ1-2; CDR3 DNA: TGTGCCAGCAGTCCACAGGGGGGTGGCTACACCTTC; CDR3 protein: CASSPQGGGYTF
clone size: -; D gene: -; CDR3 length: 15; V gene: TRBV7-2; J gene: TRBJ1-5; CDR3 DNA: TGTGCCAGCAGCTTGGTCTCCTATAGCAATCAGCCCCAGCATTTT; CDR3 protein: CASSLVSYSNQPQHF
clone size: once; D gene: -; CDR3 length: 12; V gene: TRBV5-1; J gene: TRBJ1-4; CDR3 DNA: TGCGCCAGCCATTCTGGAGGGGAAAAACTGTTTTTT; CDR3 protein: CASHSGGEKLFF
clone size: -; D gene: TRBD1; CDR3 length: 14; V gene: TRBV7-9; J gene: TRBJ1-2; CDR3 DNA: TGTGCCAGCAGCCCGGGACAGGGGGCTTATGGCTACACCTTC; CDR3 protein: CASSPGQGAYGYTF
clone size: -; D gene: -; CDR3 length: 15; V gene: TRBV3-1/TRBV3-2; J gene: TRBJ1-3; CDR3 DNA: TGTGCCAGCAGCCAAGATAGGACACGCGGAAACACCATATATTTT; CDR3 protein: CASSQDRTRGNTIYF
clone size: -; D gene: TRBD2; CDR3 length: 16; V gene: TRBV6-5; J gene: TRBJ2-3; CDR3 DNA: TGTGCCAGCAGTTCCCGCGGGGGGTATCTCACAGATACGCAGTATTTT; CDR3 protein: CASSSRGGYLTDTQYF
clone size: -; D gene: TRBD1; CDR3 length: 15; V gene: TRBV12-5; J gene: TRBJ2-2; CDR3 DNA: TGTGCTAGTGGCCCCACAGGGGGAAACACCGGGGAGCTGTTTTTT; CDR3 protein: CASGPTGGNTGELFF
clone size: -; D gene: TRBD1; CDR3 length: 16; V gene: TRBV19; J gene: TRBJ2-5; CDR3 DNA: TGTGCCAGTAGTCGCCGCTGGGACAGACCCCAAGAGACCCAGTACTTC; CDR3 protein: CASSRRWDRPQETQYF
clone size: -; D gene: -; CDR3 length: 14; V gene: TRBV18; J gene: TRBJ1-5; CDR3 DNA: TGTGCCAGCTCACCGGACTATAGCAATCAGCCCCAGCATTTT; CDR3 protein: CASSPDYSNQPQHF
clone size: few; D gene: -; CDR3 length: 16; V gene: TRBV12-5; J gene: TRBJ1-1; CDR3 DNA: TGTGCTAGTGGTTTGCCAAAAAGGGGTTTCGGCACTGAAGCTTTCTTT; CDR3 protein: CASGLPKRGFGTEAFF
clone size: -; D gene: -; CDR3 length: 14; V gene: TRBV7-9; J gene: TRBJ2-1; CDR3 DNA: TGTGCCAGCAGCTTAAGTATCCGGGAAAATGAGCAGTTCTTC; CDR3 protein: CASSLSIRENEQFF
clone size: -; D gene: TRBD1; CDR3 length: 18; V gene: TRBV19; J gene: TRBJ1-5; CDR3 DNA: TGTGCCAGTAGTATCGGGACAGGGGGCTTAAGTGGCAATCAGCCCCAGCATTTT; CDR3 protein: CASSIGTGGLSGNQPQHF
clone size: once; D gene: TRBD1; CDR3 length: 14; V gene: TRBV7-9; J gene: TRBJ1-1; CDR3 DNA: TGTGCCAGCAGCTTAGGGAACAGGGGGGCTGAAGCTTTCTTT; CDR3 protein: CASSLGNRGAEAFF
clone size: -; D gene: -; CDR3 length: 13; V gene: TRBV5-1; J gene: TRBJ2-3; CDR3 DNA: TGCGCCAGCAGCTTGTTAAGGGGGGATACGCAGTATTTT; CDR3 protein: CASSLLRGDTQYF
clone size: -; D gene: TRBD1; CDR3 length: 13; V gene: TRBV29-1; J gene: TRBJ1-1; CDR3 DNA: TGCAGCGTTGCTGGGACAGGGGTCCCTGAAGCTTTCTTT; CDR3 protein: CSVAGTGVPEAFF
clone size: -; D gene: TRBD2; CDR3 length: 18; V gene: TRBV11-2; J gene: TRBJ2-7; CDR3 DNA: TGTGCCAGCAGCTCTTTTCCCCAGGCTAGCGGGGGAGTGTACGAGCAGTACTTC; CDR3 protein: CASSSFPQASGGVYEQYF
clone size: -; D gene: -; CDR3 length: 15; V gene: TRBV19; J gene: TRBJ2-3; CDR3 DNA: TGTGCCAGTAGTGTAAGGAGTTCTGGCACAGATACGCAGTATTTT; CDR3 protein: CASSVRSSGTDTQYF
clone size: -; D gene: TRBD2; CDR3 length: 15; V gene: TRBV6-6; J gene: TRBJ2-2; CDR3 DNA: TGTGCCAGCAGTTATAGCACTAGCGACACCGGGGAGCTGTTTTTT; CDR3 protein: CASSYSTSDTGELFF
clone size: -; D gene: TRBD2; CDR3 length: 15; V gene: TRBV13; J gene: TRBJ2-1; CDR3 DNA: TGTGCCAGCAGCCCACTAGCGGGGGGGCTAAATGAGCAGTTCTTC; CDR3 protein: CASSPLAGGLNEQFF
clone size: -; D gene: TRBD1; CDR3 length: 15; V gene: TRBV9; J gene: TRBJ1-1; CDR3 DNA: TGTGCCAGCAGCGTGGGGGGACAGACGAACACTGAAGCTTTCTTT; CDR3 protein: CASSVGGQTNTEAFF
clone size: -; D gene: TRBD1; CDR3 length: 14; V gene: TRBV7-3; J gene: TRBJ1-6; CDR3 DNA: TGTGCCAGCAGCTTAGGACAGGGGCAATCACCCCTCCACTTT; CDR3 protein: CASSLGQGQSPLHF
clone size: few; D gene: TRBD1; CDR3 length: 14; V gene: TRBV18; J gene: TRBJ2-7; CDR3 DNA: TGTGCCAGCTCACCGGGGACAGTTGGGCACGAGCAGTACTTC; CDR3 protein: CASSPGTVGHEQYF
clone size: -; D gene: -; CDR3 length: 16; V gene: TRBV5-1; J gene: TRBJ2-7; CDR3 DNA: TGCGCCAGCAGCCCCCTGGACAACAGGGAGTCCTACGAGCAGTACTTC; CDR3 protein: CASSPLDNRESYEQYF
clone size: -; D gene: -; CDR3 length: 15; V gene: TRBV28; J gene: TRBJ1-6; CDR3 DNA: TGTGCCAGCAGTTTAGGGGCAGGGGATAATTCACCCCTCCACTTT; CDR3 protein: CASSLGAGDNSPLHF
clone size: -; D gene: TRBD1; CDR3 length: 14; V gene: TRBV28; J gene: TRBJ2-5; CDR3 DNA: TGTGCCAGCAGCCACAGGGGGCGGCAAGAGACCCAGTACTTC; CDR3 protein: CASSHRGRQETQYF
clone size: -; D gene: TRBD1; CDR3 length: 16; V gene: TRBV27; J gene: TRBJ2-3; CDR3 DNA: TGTGCCAGCAGATTGACAGGGCTAGCTTCCACAGATACGCAGTATTTT; CDR3 protein: CASRLTGLASTDTQYF
clone size: once; D gene: -; CDR3 length: 14; V gene: TRBV7-2; J gene: TRBJ1-2; CDR3 DNA: TGTGCCAGCAGCTTAGACCACAGCTCCTATGGCTACACCTTC; CDR3 protein: CASSLDHSSYGYTF
clone size: -; D gene: -; CDR3 length: 13; V gene: TRBV9; J gene: TRBJ1-1; CDR3 DNA: TGTGCCAGCAATTTACAGGGGAACACTGAAGCTTTCTTT; CDR3 protein: CASNLQGNTEAFF
clone size: -; D gene: TRBD1; CDR3 length: 13; V gene: TRBV6-1; J gene: TRBJ1-2; CDR3 DNA: TGTGCCAGCAGTGAAGCTCAGGGGGGAGGCTACACCTTC; CDR3 protein: CASSEAQGGGYTF
clone size: -; D gene: -; CDR3 length: 11; V gene: TRBV5-1; J gene: TRBJ2-1; CDR3 DNA: TGCGCCAGCAACAGGGCCAATGAGCAGTTCTTC; CDR3 protein: CASNRANEQFF
clone size: -; D gene: -; CDR3 length: 13; V gene: TRBV12-3/TRBV12-4; J gene: TRBJ2-7; CDR3 DNA: TGTGCCAGCAGTTTGGGGCGGTTGTACGAGCAGTACTTC; CDR3 protein: CASSLGRLYEQYF
clone size: -; D gene: -; CDR3 length: 15; V gene: TRBV18; J gene: TRBJ2-6; CDR3 DNA: TGTGCCAGCTCACTCGACAGCTCTGGGGCCAACGTCCTGACTTTC; CDR3 protein: CASSLDSSGANVLTF
clone size: -; D gene: -; CDR3 length: 17; V gene: TRBV4-1; J gene: TRBJ1-2; CDR3 DNA: TGCGCCAGCAGCCCTACCAGACTAGGGGAAGCTAACTATGGCTACACCTTC; CDR3 protein: CASSPTRLGEANYGYTF
clone size: -; D gene: -; CDR3 length: 13; V gene: TRBV2; J gene: TRBJ1-6; CDR3 DNA: TGTGCCAGCAGTCCCGACAGTAATTCACCCCTCCACTTT; CDR3 protein: CASSPDSNSPLHF
clone size: -; D gene: -; CDR3 length: 15; V gene: TRBV5-1; J gene: TRBJ1-6; CDR3 DNA: TGCGCCAGCAGCTTGGAGGGCAGGGATGGTTCACCCCTCCACTTT; CDR3 protein: CASSLEGRDGSPLHF
clone size: -; D gene: TRBD2; CDR3 length: 15; V gene: TRBV28; J gene: TRBJ2-3; CDR3 DNA: TGTGCCAGCAGTTTACTAGCGGGGTTAACAGATACGCAGTATTTT; CDR3 protein: CASSLLAGLTDTQYF
clone size: -; D gene: TRBD1; CDR3 length: 14; V gene: TRBV2; J gene: TRBJ2-7; CDR3 DNA: TGTGCCAGCAGTGTCGGTAGGGGGCAATACGAGCAGTACTTC; CDR3 protein: CASSVGRGQYEQYF
clone size: -; D gene: -; CDR3 length: 15; V gene: TRBV15; J gene: TRBJ1-5; CDR3 DNA: TGTGCCACCAGCAGAGAAGAGGGTAGCAATCAGCCCCAGCATTTT; CDR3 protein: CATSREEGSNQPQHF
clone size: once; D gene: -; CDR3 length: 13; V gene: TRBV18; J gene: TRBJ2-1; CDR3 DNA: TGTGCCAGCTCACCAATAGAGGCCAATGAGCAGTTCTTC; CDR3 protein: CASSPIEANEQFF
clone size: -; D gene: -; CDR3 length: 15; V gene: TRBV7-9; J gene: TRBJ1-2; CDR3 DNA: TGTGCCAGCAGCTCTTTCTCGACAGGTTTATATGGCTACACCTTC; CDR3 protein: CASSSFSTGLYGYTF
clone size: -; D gene: -; CDR3 length: 12; V gene: TRBV11-2; J gene: TRBJ1-2; CDR3 DNA: TGTGCCAGCAGCTTGGGGCCTGGTGGCTACACCTTC; CDR3 protein: CASSLGPGGYTF
clone size: -; D gene: TRBD2; CDR3 length: 15; V gene: TRBV10-2; J gene: TRBJ2-7; CDR3 DNA: TGCGCCAGCAGGGACTCTAGGGGACTAGCGGTCGAGCAGTACTTC; CDR3 protein: CASRDSRGLAVEQYF
clone size: -; D gene: TRBD1; CDR3 length: 16; V gene: TRBV9; J gene: TRBJ1-2; CDR3 DNA: TGTGCCAGCAGCCACTTGGACAGGGCACCCTACTATGGCTACACCTTC; CDR3 protein: CASSHLDRAPYYGYTF
clone size: -; D gene: TRBD1; CDR3 length: 13; V gene: TRBV7-7; J gene: TRBJ1-1; CDR3 DNA: TGTGCCAGCAGCTCCGACAGGGGTGGTGAAGCTTTCTTT; CDR3 protein: CASSSDRGGEAFF
clone size: few; D gene: -; CDR3 length: 13; V gene: TRBV12-3/TRBV12-4; J gene: TRBJ1-1; CDR3 DNA: TGTGCCAGCAGTTTAGCTGGAGGCACTGAAGCTTTCTTT; CDR3 protein: CASSLAGGTEAFF